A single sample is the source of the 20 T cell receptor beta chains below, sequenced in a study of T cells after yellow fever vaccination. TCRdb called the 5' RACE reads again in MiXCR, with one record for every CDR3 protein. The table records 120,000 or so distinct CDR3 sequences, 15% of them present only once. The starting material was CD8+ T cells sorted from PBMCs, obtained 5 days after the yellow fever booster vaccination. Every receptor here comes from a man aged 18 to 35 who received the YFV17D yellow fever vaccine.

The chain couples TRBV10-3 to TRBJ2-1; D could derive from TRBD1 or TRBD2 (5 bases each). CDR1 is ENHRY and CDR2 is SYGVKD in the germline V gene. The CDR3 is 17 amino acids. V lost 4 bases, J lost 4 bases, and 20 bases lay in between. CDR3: CAISVLDTRSSYNEQFF. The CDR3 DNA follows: TGTGCCATCAGTGTCTTGGACACTAGAAGTTCGTACAATGAGCAGTTCTTC.

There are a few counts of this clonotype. CDR3: CASSPGIAEMPSSYNEQFF. The CDR3 region has the DNA TGTGCCAGCAGCCCAGGGATAGCAGAGATGCCTTCCTCCTACAATGAGCAGTTCTTC. The J gene is TRBJ2-1, the V gene TRBV7-6, with a tentative D call TRBD1 (5 bases). The CDR3 is 19 amino acids. CDR1 and CDR2 (germline): SGHVS, FNYEAQ. V lost 5 bases and J lost 0, with 23 bases in between.

The CDR3 is CASSSGLAGGDTQYF. The DNA for the CDR3 is TGTGCCAGCAGCTCGGGACTAGCGGGGGGAGATACGCAGTATTTT. The chain couples TRBV13 to TRBJ2-3; 15 bases line up with TRBD2. V trimming: 4 bases; J trimming: 5 bases; junction bases outside the gene matches: 1. Germline CDR1 is PRHDT and CDR2 is FYEKMQ (reference sequence). The CDR3 totals 15 residues.

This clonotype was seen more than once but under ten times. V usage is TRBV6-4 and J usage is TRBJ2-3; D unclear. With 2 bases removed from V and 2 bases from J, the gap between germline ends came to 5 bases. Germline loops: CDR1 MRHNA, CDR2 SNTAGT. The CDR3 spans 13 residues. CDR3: CASSDGPTDTQYF. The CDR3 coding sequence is TGTGCCAGCAGTGACGGGCCCACAGATACGCAGTATTTT.

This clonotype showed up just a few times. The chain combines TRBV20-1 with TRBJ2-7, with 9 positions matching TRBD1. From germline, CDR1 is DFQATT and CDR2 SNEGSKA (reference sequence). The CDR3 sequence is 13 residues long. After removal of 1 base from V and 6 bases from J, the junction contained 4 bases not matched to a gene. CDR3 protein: CSARARTGAEQYF. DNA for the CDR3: TGCAGTGCTAGAGCCAGGACAGGGGCCGAGCAGTACTTC.

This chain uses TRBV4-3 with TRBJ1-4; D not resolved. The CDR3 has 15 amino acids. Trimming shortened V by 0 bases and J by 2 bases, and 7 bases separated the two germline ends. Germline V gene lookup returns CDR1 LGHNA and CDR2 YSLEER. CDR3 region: CASSQDAGTNEKLFF. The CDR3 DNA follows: TGCGCCAGCAGCCAAGATGCGGGGACTAATGAAAAACTGTTTTTT.

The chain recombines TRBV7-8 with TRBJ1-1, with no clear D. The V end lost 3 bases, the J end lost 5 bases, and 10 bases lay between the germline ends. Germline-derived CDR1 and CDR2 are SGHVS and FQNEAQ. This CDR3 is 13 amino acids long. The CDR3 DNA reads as TGTGCCAGCAGCTTCGACTCTAAAACTGAAGCTTTCTTT. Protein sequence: CASSFDSKTEAFF.

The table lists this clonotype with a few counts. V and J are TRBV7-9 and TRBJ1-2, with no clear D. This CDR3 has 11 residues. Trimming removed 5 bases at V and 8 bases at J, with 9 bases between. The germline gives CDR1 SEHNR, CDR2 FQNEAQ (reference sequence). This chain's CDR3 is CASSARQGYTF. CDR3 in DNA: TGTGCCAGCAGCGCCAGGCAGGGCTACACCTTC.

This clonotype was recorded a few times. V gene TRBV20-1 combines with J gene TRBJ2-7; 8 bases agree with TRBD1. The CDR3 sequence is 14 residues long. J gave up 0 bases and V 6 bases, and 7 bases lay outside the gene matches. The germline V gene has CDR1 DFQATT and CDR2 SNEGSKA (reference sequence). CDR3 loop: CSAGRDRNSYEQYF. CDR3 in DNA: TGCAGTGCCGGCCGGGACAGGAACTCCTACGAGCAGTACTTC.

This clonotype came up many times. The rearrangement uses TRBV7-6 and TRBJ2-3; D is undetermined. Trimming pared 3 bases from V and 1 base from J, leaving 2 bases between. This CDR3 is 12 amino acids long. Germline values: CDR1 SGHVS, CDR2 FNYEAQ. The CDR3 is CASSLGTDTQYF. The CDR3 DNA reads TGTGCCAGCAGCTTGGGCACAGATACGCAGTATTTT.

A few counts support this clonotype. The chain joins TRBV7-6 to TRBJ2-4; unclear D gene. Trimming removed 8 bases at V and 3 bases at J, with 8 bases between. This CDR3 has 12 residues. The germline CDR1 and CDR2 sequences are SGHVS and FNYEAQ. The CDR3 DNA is TGTGCCAGCGGGATTCACAAAAACATTCAGTACTTC. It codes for CASGIHKNIQYF.

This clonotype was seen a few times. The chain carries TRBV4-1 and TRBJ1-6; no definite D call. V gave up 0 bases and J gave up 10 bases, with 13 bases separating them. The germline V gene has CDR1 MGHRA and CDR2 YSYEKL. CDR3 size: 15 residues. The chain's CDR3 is CASSQDLGTKSPLHF. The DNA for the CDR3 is TGCGCCAGCAGCCAAGATTTGGGCACTAAGTCACCCCTCCACTTT.

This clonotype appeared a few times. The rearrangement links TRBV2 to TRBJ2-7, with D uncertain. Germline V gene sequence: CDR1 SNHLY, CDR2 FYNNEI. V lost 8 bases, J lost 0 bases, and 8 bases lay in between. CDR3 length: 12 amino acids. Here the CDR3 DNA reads TGTGCCAGCTTTTACAACTCCTACGAGCAGTACTTC. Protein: CASFYNSYEQYF. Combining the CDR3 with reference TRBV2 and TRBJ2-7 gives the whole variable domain EPEVTQTPSHQVTQMGQEVILRCVPISNHLYFYWYRQILGQKVEFLVSFYNNEISEKSEIFDDQFSVERPDGSNFTLKIRSTKLEDSAMYFCASFYNSYEQYFGPGTRLTVT.

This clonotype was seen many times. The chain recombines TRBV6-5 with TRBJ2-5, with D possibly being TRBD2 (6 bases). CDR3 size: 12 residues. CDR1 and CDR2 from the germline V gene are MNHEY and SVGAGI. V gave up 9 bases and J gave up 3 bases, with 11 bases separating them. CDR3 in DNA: TGTGCCAGGACGGGGGAAGAAGAGACCCAGTACTTC. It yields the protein CARTGEEETQYF.

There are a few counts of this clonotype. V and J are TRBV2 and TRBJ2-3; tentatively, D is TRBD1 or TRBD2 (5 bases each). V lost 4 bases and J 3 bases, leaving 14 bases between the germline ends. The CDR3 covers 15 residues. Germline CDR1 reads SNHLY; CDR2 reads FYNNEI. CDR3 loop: CASSARDPVTDTQYF. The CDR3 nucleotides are TGTGCCAGCAGTGCCAGGGACCCCGTTACAGATACGCAGTATTTT.

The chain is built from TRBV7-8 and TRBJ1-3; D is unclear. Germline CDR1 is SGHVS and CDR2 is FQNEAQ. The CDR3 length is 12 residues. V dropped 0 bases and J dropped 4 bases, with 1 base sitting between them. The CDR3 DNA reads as TGTGCCAGCAGCTTAGCAGGAAACACCATATATTTT. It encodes CASSLAGNTIYF.

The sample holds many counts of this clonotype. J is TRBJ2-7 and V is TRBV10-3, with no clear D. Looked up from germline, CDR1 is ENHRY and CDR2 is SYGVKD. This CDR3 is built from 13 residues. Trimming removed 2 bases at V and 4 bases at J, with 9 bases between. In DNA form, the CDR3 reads TGTGCCATCAGTGAGAAACTGTCATACGAGCAGTACGTC. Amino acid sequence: CAISEKLSYEQYV.

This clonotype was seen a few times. Written as DNA, the CDR3 is TGTGCCAGCAGCTCCGACAGGGGAGGAGAGACCCAGTACTTC. It is translated as CASSSDRGGETQYF. The rearrangement links TRBV7-8 to TRBJ2-5, with 8 bases fitting TRBD1. Germline lookup yields CDR1 SGHVS and CDR2 FQNEAQ. The junction had 5 bases not matched to a gene; V was cut back by 4 bases and J by 4 bases. The CDR3 covers 14 residues.

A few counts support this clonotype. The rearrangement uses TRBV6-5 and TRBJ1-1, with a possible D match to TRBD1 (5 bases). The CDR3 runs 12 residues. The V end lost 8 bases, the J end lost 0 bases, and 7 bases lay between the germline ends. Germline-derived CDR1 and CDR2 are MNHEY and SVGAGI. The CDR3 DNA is TGTGCCAGCCAGGGAATGAACACTGAAGCTTTCTTT. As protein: CASQGMNTEAFF.

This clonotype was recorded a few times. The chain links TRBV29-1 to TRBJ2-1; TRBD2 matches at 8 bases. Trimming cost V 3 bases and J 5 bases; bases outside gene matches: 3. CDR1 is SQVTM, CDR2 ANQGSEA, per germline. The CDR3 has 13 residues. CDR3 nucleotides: TGCAGCGTTGATACGGGGGGGCACAATGAGCAGTTCTTC. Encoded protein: CSVDTGGHNEQFF.